This T cell receptor (beta chain) was found in a study of shared clonotypes between healthy human individuals. Naive-designated CD8 cells lacked CD45RO, were positively enriched for CCR7, and omitted terminally differentiated effector memory CD45RA+ cells. All of the donors resided in Nashville, Tennessee, and each was a Caucasian adult. CDR3 size: 15 residues. Germline CDR1 ENHRY, CDR2 SYGVKD. Trimming stripped 2 bases from V and 2 bases from J, with 13 bases between. Notes on this clone: What it binds is unknown.

Assay used: immunoSEQ multiplex PCR; TCRdb lists only in-frame clones, some missing. Among about 700,000 clones, about 90% were seen once, and the ten largest hold 20% to 25%. The study's findings and limits: The study found about 5% of naive CD4 clonotypes shared across several donors.

The receptor was derived from a man aged 25 to 45 in good health. Sequencing was done on a sample of naive CD8+ T cells sorted from blood. This sequence joins TRBV10-3 and TRBJ2-7; D is uncertain. Written as DNA, the CDR3 is TGTGCCATCAGTGAGATGTTTCCCCCCACCTACGAGCAGTACTTC. It translates to CAISEMFPPTYEQYF.